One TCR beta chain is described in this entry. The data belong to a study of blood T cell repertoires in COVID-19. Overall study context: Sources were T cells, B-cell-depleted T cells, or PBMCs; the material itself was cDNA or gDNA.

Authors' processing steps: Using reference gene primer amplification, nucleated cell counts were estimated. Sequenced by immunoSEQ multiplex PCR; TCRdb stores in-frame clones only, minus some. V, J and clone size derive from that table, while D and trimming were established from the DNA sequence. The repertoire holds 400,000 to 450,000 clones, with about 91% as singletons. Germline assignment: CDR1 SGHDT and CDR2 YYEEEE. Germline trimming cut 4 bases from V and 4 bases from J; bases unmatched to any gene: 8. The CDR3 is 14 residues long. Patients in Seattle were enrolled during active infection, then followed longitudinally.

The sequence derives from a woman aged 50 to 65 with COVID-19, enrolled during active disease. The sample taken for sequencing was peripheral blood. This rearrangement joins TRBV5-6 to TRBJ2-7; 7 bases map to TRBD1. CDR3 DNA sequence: TGTGCCAGCAGCGCACCGGGACAGCCTTACGAGCAGTACTTC. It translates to CASSAPGQPYEQYF.